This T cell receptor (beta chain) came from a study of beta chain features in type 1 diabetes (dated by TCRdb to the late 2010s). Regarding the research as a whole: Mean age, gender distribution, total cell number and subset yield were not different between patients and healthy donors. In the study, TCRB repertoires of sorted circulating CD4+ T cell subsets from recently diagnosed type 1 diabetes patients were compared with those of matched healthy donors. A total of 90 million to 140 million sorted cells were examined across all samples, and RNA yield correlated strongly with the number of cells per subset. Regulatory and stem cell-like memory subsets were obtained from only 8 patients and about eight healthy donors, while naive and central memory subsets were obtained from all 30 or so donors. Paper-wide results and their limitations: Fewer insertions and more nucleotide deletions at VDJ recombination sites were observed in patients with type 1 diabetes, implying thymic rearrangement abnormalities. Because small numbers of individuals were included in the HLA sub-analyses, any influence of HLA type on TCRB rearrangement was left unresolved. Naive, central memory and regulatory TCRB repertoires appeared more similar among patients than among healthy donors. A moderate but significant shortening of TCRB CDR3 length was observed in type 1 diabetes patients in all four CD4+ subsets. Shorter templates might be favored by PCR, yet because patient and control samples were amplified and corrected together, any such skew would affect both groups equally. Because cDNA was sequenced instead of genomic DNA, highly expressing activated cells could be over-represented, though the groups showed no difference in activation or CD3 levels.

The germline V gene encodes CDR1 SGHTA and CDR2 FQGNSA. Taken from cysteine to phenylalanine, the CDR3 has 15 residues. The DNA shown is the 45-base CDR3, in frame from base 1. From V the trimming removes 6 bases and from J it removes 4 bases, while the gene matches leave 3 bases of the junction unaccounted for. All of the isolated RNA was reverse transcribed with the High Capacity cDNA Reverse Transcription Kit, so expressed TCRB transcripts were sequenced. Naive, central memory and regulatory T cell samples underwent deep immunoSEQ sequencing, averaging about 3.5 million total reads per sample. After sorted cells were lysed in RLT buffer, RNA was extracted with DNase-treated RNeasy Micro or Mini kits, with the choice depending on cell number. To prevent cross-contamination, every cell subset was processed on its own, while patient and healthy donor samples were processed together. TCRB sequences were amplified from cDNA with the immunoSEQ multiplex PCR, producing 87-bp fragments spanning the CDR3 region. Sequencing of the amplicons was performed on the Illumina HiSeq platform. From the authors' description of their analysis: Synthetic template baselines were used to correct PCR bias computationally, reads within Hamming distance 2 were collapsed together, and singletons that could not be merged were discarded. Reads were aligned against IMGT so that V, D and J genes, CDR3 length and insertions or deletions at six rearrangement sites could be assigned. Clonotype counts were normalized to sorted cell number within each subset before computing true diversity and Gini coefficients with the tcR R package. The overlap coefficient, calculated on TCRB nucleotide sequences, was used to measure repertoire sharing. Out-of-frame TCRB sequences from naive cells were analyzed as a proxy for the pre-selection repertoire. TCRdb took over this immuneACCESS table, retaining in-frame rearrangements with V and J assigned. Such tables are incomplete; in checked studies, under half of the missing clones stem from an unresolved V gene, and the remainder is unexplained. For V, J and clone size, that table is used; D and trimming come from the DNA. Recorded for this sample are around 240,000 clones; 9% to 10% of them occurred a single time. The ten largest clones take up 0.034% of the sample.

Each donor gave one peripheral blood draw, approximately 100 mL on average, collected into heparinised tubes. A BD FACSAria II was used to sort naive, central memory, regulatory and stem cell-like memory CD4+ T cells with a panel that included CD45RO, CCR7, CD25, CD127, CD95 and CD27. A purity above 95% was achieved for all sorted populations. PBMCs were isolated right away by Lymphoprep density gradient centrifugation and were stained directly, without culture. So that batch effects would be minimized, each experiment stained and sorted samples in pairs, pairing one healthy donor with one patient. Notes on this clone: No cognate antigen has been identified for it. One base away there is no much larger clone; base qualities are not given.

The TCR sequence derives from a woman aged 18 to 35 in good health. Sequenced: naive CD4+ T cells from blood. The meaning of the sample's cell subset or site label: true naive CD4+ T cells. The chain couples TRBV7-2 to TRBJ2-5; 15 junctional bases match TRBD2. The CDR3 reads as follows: CASRGTSGGRETQYF. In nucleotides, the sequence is TGTGCCAGCAGAGGGACTAGCGGGGGGCGAGAGACCCAGTACTTC.